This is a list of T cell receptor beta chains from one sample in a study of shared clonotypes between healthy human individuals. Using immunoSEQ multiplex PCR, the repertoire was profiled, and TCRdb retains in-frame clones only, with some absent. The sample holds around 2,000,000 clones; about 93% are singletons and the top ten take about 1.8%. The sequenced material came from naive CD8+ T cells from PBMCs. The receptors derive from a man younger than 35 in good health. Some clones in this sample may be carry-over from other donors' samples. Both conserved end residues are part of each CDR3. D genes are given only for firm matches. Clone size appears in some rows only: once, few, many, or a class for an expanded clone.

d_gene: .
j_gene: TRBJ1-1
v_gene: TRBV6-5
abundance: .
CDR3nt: TGTGCCAGCAGTTACCGTGGGGGAGTGAACACTGAAGCTTTCTTT
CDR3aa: CASSYRGGVNTEAFF

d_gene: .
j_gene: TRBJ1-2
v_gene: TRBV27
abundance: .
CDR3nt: TGTGCCAGCTCCCCCCGATCCGGGACAATATATGGCTACACCTTC
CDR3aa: CASSPRSGTIYGYTF

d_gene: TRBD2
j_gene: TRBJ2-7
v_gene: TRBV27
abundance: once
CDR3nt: TGTGCCAGCAGTTTCGGCGGGAGTTCTTACGAGCAGTACTTC
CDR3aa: CASSFGGSSYEQYF

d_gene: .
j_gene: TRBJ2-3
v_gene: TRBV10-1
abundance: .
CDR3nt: TGCGCCAGCAGTGAGACCTGGTCAGATACGCAGTATTTT
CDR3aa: CASSETWSDTQYF

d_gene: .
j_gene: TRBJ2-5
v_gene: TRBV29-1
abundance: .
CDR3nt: TGCAGCGTTGGAAATGTGGGGGGCGGAGAGACCCAGTACTTC
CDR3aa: CSVGNVGGGETQYF

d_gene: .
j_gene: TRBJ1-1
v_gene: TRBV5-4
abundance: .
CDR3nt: TGTGCCAGCAGCACAAGGACAGTTGCGAACACTGAAGCTTTCTTT
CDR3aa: CASSTRTVANTEAFF

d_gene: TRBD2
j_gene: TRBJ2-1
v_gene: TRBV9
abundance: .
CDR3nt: TGTGCCAGCAGCGGAAGCACCGGGACTAGCGGGAGGGATCCCTACAATGAGCAGTTCTTC
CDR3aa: CASSGSTGTSGRDPYNEQFF

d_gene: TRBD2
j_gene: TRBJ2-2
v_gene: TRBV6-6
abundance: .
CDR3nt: TGTGCCAGCAGCGGGGGGGCTGGGATCCCCGGGGAGCTGTTTTTT
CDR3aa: CASSGGAGIPGELFF

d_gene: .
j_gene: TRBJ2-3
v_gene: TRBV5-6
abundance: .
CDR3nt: TGTGCCAGCAGCTTGAATGTGGCAGATACGCAGTATTTT
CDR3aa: CASSLNVADTQYF

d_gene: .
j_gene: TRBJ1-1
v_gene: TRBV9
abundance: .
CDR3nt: TGTGCCAGCAGCCCTACGGGGCAGGGTATCCCTGAAGCTTTCTTT
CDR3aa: CASSPTGQGIPEAFF

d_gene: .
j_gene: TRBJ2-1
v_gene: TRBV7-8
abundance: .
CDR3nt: TGTGCCAGCAGCTTAGATATCCCTGAGCAGTTCTTC
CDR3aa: CASSLDIPEQFF

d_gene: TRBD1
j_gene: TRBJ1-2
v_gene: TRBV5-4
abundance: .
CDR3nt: TGTGCCAGCAGGGTAGCGACAGGGGACTCGTATGGCTACACCTTC
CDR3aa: CASRVATGDSYGYTF

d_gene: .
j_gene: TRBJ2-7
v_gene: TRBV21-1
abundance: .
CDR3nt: TGTGCCAGCAGCAAAGCGCGGCGCGATAGCTCCTACGAGCAGTACTTC
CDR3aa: CASSKARRDSSYEQYF

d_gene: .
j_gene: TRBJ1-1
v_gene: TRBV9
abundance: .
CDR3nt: TGTGCCAGCAGCGTAGGGGTCCTCGCCGCTGAAGCTTGCTTT
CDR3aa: CASSVGVLAAEACF

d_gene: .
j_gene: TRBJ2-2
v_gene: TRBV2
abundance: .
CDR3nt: TGTGCCAGCAGAAAACAGGGCCACGCGAACACCGGGGAGCTGTTTTTT
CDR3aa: CASRKQGHANTGELFF

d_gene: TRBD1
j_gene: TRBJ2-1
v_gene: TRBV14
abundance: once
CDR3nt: TGTGCCAGCAGCCCCCGAGGACAGGGGTACAATGAGCAGTTCTTC
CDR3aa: CASSPRGQGYNEQFF

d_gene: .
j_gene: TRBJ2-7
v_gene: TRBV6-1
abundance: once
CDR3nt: TGTGCCAGCAGTGTACAGGCCAGCTCCTACGAGCAGTACTTC
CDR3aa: CASSVQASSYEQYF

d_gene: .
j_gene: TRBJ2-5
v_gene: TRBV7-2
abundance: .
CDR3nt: TGTGCCAGCAGCCCCGGGCTCGAGGGGATCCAAGAGACCCAGTACTTC
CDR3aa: CASSPGLEGIQETQYF

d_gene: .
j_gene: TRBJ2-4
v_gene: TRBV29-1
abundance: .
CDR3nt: TGCAGCGTTGGTCTGCGGACCGAAAAAAACATTCAGTACTTC
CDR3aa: CSVGLRTEKNIQYF

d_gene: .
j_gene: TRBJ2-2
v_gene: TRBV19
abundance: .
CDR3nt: TGTGCCAGTAGTATAGTAACCCAGGGCACCGGGGAGCTGTTTTTT
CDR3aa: CASSIVTQGTGELFF

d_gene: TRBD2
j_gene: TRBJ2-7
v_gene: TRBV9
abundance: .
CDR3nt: TGTGCCAGCAGCGTAGGTAGCGGGAGGGCCGACGAGCAGTACTTC
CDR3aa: CASSVGSGRADEQYF

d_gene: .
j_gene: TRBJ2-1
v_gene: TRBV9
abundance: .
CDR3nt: TGTGCCAGCAGCGTGACAGGTTACAATGAGCAGTTCTTC
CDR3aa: CASSVTGYNEQFF

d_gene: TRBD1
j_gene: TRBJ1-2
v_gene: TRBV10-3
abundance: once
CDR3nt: TGTGCCATCAAAGAGTCAGCCGACAGGGGGCCTAACTATGGCTACACCTTC
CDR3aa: CAIKESADRGPNYGYTF

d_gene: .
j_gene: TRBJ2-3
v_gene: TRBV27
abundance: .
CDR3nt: TGTGCCAGCAGCACCCGCACAGATACGCAGTATTTT
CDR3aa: CASSTRTDTQYF

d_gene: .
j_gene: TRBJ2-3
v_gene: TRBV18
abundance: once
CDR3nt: TGTGCCAGCTCACTTCGGACAGGCACAGATACGCAGTATTTT
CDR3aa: CASSLRTGTDTQYF

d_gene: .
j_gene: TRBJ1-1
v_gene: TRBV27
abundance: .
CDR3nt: TGTGCCAGCAGTTTATTAGGGGCGCTGGGGACTGAAGCTTTCTTT
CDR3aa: CASSLLGALGTEAFF

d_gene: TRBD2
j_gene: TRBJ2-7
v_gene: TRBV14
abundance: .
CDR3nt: TGTGCCAGCGGGGGGACTAGCGGGGCCGAGCAGTACTTC
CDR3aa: CASGGTSGAEQYF

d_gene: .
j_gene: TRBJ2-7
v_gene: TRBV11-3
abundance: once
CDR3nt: TGTGCCAGCAGCTTAGGAGGCGGCGCCTACTACGAGCAGTACTTC
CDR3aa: CASSLGGGAYYEQYF

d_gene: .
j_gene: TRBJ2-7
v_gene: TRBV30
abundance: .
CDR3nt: TGTGCCTGGATCACCAGGGGGGAGGGGTTGCTCGAGCAGTACTTC
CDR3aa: CAWITRGEGLLEQYF

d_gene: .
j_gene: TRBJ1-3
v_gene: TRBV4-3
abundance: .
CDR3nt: TGCGCCAGCAGCCCGATGGAGGATGGAGCGGGAAACACCATATATTTT
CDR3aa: CASSPMEDGAGNTIYF

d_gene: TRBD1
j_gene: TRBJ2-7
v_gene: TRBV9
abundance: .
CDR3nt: TGTGCCAGCAGCGTAGGCCAGGGGGTGAACTACGAGCAGTACTTC
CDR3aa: CASSVGQGVNYEQYF

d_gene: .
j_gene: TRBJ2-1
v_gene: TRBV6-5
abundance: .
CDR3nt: TGTGCCAGCAGTTACCAACACGGAAGGCCCTACAATGAGCAGTTCTTC
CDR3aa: CASSYQHGRPYNEQFF

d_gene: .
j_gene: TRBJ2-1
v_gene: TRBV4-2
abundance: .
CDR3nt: TGTGCCAGCAGCCAAGATCGTGACGGGAATGAGCAGTTCTTC
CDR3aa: CASSQDRDGNEQFF

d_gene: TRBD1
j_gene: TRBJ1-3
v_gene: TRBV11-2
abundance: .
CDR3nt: TGTGCCAGCAGCCGGACAGGAATCTCTGGAAACACCATATATTTT
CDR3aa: CASSRTGISGNTIYF

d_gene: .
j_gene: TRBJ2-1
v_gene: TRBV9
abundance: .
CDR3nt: TGTGCCAGCAGCGTAGATGGGGGCTCCTACAATGAGCAGTTCTTC
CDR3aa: CASSVDGGSYNEQFF

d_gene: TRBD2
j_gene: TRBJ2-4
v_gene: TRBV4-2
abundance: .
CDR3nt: TGTGCCAGCAGCCAAGGGGTAGCGGGAGAGGGCAAAAACATTCAGTACTTC
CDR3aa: CASSQGVAGEGKNIQYF

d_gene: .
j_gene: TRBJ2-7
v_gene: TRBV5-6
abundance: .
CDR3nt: TGTGCCAGCAGATCCGGGTCCTACGAGCAGTACTTC
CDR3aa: CASRSGSYEQYF

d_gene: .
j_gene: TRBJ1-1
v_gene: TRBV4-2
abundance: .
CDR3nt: TGTGCCAGCAGCCGAGGCGCGAACACTGAAGCTTTCTTT
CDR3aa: CASSRGANTEAFF

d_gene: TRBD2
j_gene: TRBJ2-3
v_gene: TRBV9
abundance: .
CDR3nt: TGTGCCAGCAGCCAACCTAGCGGGAGAAGATCAGATACGCAGTATTTT
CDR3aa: CASSQPSGRRSDTQYF

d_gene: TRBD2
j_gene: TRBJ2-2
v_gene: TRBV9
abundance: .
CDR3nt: TGTGCCAGCAGCATGGGACTAGCGGGGAACACCGGGGAGCTGTTTTTT
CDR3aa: CASSMGLAGNTGELFF

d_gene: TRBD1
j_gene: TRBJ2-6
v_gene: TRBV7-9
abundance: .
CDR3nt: TGTGCCAGCAGCTTCACAGGGGGGCCTCTCACTGGGGCCAACGTCCTGACTTTC
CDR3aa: CASSFTGGPLTGANVLTF

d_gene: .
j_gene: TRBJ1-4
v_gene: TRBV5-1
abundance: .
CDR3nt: TGCGCCAGCAGCTCGGGACAAAGGGAAAAACTGTTTTTT
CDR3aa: CASSSGQREKLFF

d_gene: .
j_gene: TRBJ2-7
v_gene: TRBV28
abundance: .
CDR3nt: TGTGCCAGCAGCCTCGCCTACGAGCAGTACTTC
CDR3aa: CASSLAYEQYF

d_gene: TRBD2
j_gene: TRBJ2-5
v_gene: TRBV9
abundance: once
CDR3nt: TGTGCCAGCAGCGTGGAACCCGGGACTAGGCCAGAGACCCAGTACTTC
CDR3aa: CASSVEPGTRPETQYF

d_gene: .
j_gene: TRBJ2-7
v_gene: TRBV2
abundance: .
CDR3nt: TGTGCCAGCAGTGAACGGAGGTGGATAACCACCTACGAGCAGTACTTC
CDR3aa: CASSERRWITTYEQYF

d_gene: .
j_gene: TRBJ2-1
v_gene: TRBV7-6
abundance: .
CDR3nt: TGTGCCAGCAGCTCACCACCGGACGGATACAATGAGCAGTTCTTC
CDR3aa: CASSSPPDGYNEQFF

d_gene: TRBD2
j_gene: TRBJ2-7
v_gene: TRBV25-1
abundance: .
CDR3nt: TGTGCCAGCAGTGGGACTAGCGGGAGGGGGTACGAGCAGTACTTC
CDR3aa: CASSGTSGRGYEQYF

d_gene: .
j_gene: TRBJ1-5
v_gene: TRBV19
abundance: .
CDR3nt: TGTGCCACCGCGGACAGCGAGTATAGCAATCAGCCCCAGCATTTT
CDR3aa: CATADSEYSNQPQHF